Detailed here is one TCR beta chain. Libraries were prepared by immunoSEQ multiplex PCR; TCRdb keeps only in-frame clonotypes and omits some of them. Among approximately 20,000 clones listed, 80% to 90% were seen once. The sample is drawn from a study of T cells after posttransplantation cyclophosphamide. Methotrexate plus calcineurin inhibitor accompanied controls' myeloablative marrow transplants; sampling was 1 year later. The starting material was PBMCs, obtained just over 350 days after allogeneic stem cell transplant with calcineurin inhibitor and methotrexate. This sequence was found in a female patient aged 30 to 45 who received an allogeneic stem cell transplant from an unrelated donor, was CMV-positive, and had acute and chronic GVHD. Some T cells may be transferred from the graft donor.

This CDR3 reads CASSQVGTSGDNEQFF. In DNA, the CDR3 is TGTGCCAGCAGTCAAGTGGGGACTAGCGGGGATAATGAGCAGTTCTTC. The genes are TRBV7-2 and TRBJ2-1; the match to TRBD2 covers 13 bases. Germline V gives CDR1 SGHTA, CDR2 FQGNSA. After removal of 6 bases from V and 7 bases from J, the junction contained 9 bases not matched to a gene. The CDR3 runs to 16 residues.